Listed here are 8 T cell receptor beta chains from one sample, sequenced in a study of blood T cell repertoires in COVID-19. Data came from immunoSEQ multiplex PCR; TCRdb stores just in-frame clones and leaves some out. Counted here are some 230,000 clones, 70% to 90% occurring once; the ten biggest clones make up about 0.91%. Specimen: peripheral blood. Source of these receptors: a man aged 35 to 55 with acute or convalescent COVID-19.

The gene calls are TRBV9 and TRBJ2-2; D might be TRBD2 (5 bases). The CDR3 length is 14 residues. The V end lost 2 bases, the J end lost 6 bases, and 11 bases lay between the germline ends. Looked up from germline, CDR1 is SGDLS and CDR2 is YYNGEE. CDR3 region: CASSVYEGAGELFF. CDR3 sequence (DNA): TGTGCCAGCAGCGTTTATGAGGGCGCCGGGGAGCTGTTTTTT. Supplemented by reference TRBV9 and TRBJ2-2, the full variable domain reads DSGVTQTPKHLITATGQRVTLRCSPRSGDLSVYWYQQSLDQGLQFLIQYYNGEERAKGNILERFSAQQFPDLHSELNLSSLELGDSALYFCASSVYEGAGELFFGEGSRLTVL.

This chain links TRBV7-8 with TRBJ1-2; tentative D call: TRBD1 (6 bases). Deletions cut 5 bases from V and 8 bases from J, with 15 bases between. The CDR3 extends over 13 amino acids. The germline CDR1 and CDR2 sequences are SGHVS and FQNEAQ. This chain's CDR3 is CASSQDRPRGYTF. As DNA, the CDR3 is TGTGCCAGCAGCCAAGACAGGCCGCGAGGCTACACCTTC.

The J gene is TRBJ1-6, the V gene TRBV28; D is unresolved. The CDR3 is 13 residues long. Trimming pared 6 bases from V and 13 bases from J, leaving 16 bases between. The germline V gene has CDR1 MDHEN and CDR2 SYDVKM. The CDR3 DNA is TGTGCCAGCAGGGGTAGCTTTAATGTTCCCCTCCACTTT. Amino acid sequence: CASRGSFNVPLHF.

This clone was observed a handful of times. The CDR3 nucleotides read TGTGCCAGCAGCCCCGGAGGGGACAGGCGATCTGAACACTACACTGAAGCTTTCTTT. As protein: CASSPGGDRRSEHYTEAFF. The J gene is TRBJ1-1, the V gene TRBV9; 8 bases map to TRBD1. CDR3 length: 19 amino acids. The germline V gene encodes CDR1 SGDLS and CDR2 YYNGEE. V was clipped by 4 bases and J by 3 bases; unmatched bases: 20.

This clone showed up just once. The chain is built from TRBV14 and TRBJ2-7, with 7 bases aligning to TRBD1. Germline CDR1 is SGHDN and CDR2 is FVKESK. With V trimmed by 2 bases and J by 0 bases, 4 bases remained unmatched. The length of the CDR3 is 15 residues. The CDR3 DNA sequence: TGTGCCAGCAGCCAATGGGCAGGGGGCTCCTACGAGCAGTACTTC. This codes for CASSQWAGGSYEQYF.

In nucleotides, the CDR3 is TGTGCCAGCAGTACCCAGGGTGGGGATCAGCCCCAGCATTTT. It codes for CASSTQGGDQPQHF. The rearrangement links TRBV9 to TRBJ1-5; weak D call: TRBD1 (5 bases). V lost 5 bases to trimming and J lost 5 bases, with 14 bases between them. Germline V CDR1 and CDR2: SGDLS, YYNGEE. The CDR3 sequence is 14 residues long.

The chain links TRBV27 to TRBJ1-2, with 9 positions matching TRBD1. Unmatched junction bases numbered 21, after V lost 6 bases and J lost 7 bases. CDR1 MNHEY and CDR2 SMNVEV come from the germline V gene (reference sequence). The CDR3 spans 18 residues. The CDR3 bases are TGTGCCAGCAGACCAACCGGGACAGGGATCCTCAGCGGGAGTGGCTACACCTTC. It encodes CASRPTGTGILSGSGYTF.

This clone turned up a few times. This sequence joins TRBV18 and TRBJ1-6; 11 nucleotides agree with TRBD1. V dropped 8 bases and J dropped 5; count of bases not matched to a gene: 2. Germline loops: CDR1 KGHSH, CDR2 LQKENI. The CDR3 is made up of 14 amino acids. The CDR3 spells CASRDRGNNSPLHF. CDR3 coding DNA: TGTGCCAGCCGGGACAGGGGGAATAATTCACCCCTCCACTTT.